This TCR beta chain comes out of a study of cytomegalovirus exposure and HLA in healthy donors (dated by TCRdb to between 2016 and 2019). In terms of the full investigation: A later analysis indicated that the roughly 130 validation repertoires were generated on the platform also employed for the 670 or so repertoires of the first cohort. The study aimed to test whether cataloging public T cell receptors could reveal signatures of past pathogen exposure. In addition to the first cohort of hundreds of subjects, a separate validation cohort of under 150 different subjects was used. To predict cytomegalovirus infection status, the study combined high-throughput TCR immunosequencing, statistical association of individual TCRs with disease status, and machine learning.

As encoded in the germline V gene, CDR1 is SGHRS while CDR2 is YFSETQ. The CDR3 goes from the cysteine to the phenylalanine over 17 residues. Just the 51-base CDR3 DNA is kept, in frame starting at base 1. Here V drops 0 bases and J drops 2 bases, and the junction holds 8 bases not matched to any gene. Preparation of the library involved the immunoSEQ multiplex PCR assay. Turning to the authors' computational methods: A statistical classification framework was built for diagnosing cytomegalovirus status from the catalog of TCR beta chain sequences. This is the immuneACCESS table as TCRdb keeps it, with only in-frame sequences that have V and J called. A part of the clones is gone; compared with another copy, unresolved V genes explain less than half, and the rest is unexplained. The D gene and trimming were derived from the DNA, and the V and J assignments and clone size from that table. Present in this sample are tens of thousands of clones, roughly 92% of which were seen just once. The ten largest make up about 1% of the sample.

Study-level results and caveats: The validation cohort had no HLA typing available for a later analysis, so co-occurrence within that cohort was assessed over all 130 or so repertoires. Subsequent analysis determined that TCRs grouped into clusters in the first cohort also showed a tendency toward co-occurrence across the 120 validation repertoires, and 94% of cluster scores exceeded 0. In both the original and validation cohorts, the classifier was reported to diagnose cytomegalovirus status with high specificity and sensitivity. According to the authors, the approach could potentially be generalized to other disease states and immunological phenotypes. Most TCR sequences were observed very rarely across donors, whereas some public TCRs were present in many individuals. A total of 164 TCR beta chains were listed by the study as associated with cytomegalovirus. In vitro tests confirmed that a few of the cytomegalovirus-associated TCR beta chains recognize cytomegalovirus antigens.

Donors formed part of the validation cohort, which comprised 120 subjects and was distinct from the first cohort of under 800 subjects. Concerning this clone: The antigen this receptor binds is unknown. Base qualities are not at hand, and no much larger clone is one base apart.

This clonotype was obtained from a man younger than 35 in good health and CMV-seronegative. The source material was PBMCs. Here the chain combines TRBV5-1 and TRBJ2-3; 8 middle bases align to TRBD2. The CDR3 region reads CASSLAVSGKSTDTQYF. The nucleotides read TGCGCCAGCAGCTTGGCCGTTAGCGGGAAGTCCACAGATACGCAGTATTTT.